The 12 T cell receptor beta chains in this list originate from one sample, sequenced in a study of cytomegalovirus exposure and HLA in healthy donors. PCR was performed using 60 Vbeta and 13 Jbeta primers. Assay used: immunoSEQ multiplex PCR; TCRdb lists only in-frame clones, some missing. The repertoire has approximately 130,000 clones, nearly 80% of them found once; the top ten carry 0.95% to 1.4%. Sequenced material: PBMCs. These receptors were collected from a male donor in good health and CMV-seronegative.

The chain recombines TRBV27 with TRBJ2-3; possible D gene TRBD2, 6 bases. CDR3 length: 12 residues. Trimming took 10 bases from V and 3 from J, leaving 11 bases between them. Germline assignment: CDR1 MNHEY and CDR2 SMNVEV (reference sequence). The CDR3 reads CAIRRGTDTQYF. In DNA form, the CDR3 reads TGTGCCATCCGCCGGGGGACAGATACGCAGTATTTT.

The chain employs TRBV11-3 and TRBJ2-7; 11 bases are shared with TRBD2. V shed 5 bases and J 3 bases; nucleotides not matched to a gene: 9. Looked up from germline, CDR1 is SGHNT and CDR2 is YENEEA. There are 16 residues in the CDR3. The CDR3 DNA reads as TGTGCCAGCAGCCCAAGGAGTAGCGGGGGGGGCTACGAGCAGTACTTC. This translates into CASSPRSSGGGYEQYF.

The V and J genes are TRBV5-1 and TRBJ2-5, with 12 positions matching TRBD2. The end of the DNA fits TRBJ2-7 better, so the J call may be wrong. CDR3 length: 16 amino acids. Germline CDR1 SGHRS, CDR2 YFSETQ. CDR3 nucleotide sequence: TGCGCCAGCAGCTTCACTCTAGCGGGGGGGCAGAGCGAGCAGTACTTC. This sequence encodes CASSFTLAGGQSEQYF.

As for this clone: At one of its ends the junction is not consistent with the germline gene, which may arise from a read error. This CDR3 is also generated by other DNA sequences in the sample. This chain joins TRBV30 and TRBJ2-2; possible D gene TRBD1, 5 bases. CDR3 size: 12 residues. Germline V gene data show CDR1 as GTSNPN and CDR2 as SVGIG (reference sequence). CDR3 nucleotides: TGCGCCTGGAGTGACAGCACCGGGGAGCTGTTTTTT. This translates into CAWSDSTGELFF. Full variable domain (outside the CDR3, taken from reference TRBV30 and TRBJ2-2): SQTIHQWPATLVQPVGSPLSLECTVEGTSNPNLYWYRQAAGRGLQLLFYSVGIGQISSEVPQNLSASRPQDRQFILSSKKLLLSDSGFYLCAWSDSTGELFFGEGSRLTVL.

The gene calls are TRBV6-1 and TRBJ1-3; TRBD1 matches at 7 bases. The J segment lost 3 bases and the V segment lost 5 bases, leaving 7 bases of the junction unmatched. The CDR3 totals 15 residues. In germline, CDR1 is MNHNS, CDR2 SASEGT. DNA for the CDR3: TGTGCCAGCAGTTTGACAGGGTATTTTGGAAACACCATATATTTT. It codes for CASSLTGYFGNTIYF.

The genes are TRBV12-5 and TRBJ2-2, with D possibly matching TRBD2 (5 bases). The germline V gene has CDR1 LGHNT and CDR2 FRNRAP. The length of the CDR3 is 12 residues. Trimming took 10 bases from V and 7 from J, leaving 13 bases between them. The DNA of the CDR3 is TGTGCTACGGACGGGGTCGGCGGGGAGCTGTTTTTT. This sequence encodes CATDGVGGELFF.

The chain combines TRBV7-2 with TRBJ1-6, with 8 bases that match TRBD1. After removal of 6 bases from V and 7 bases from J, the junction contained 5 bases not matched to a gene. The germline V gene has CDR1 SGHTA and CDR2 FQGNSA. This CDR3 spans 14 amino acids. The CDR3 nucleotides are TGTGCCAGCAGTCGAGGACAGGGAAATTCACCCCTCCACTTT. It codes for CASSRGQGNSPLHF.

V is TRBV30 and J is TRBJ1-1; 7 bases map to TRBD1. Germline V lookup: CDR1 GTSNPN, CDR2 SVGIG (reference sequence). The CDR3 consists of 11 residues. V lost 4 bases and J lost 6; bases outside the gene matches: 2. DNA for the CDR3: TGTGCCTGGAAGCAGGGGGCTGAAGCTTTCTTT. It yields the protein CAWKQGAEAFF.

DNA for the CDR3: TGTGCCAGCAGCTTAAGGGGCACTGAAGCTTTCTTT. Translating gives CASSLRGTEAFF. V and J are TRBV7-8 and TRBJ1-1; the D gene is possibly TRBD1 (5 bases). With 2 bases removed from V and 4 bases from J, the gap between germline ends came to 5 bases. The CDR3 has 12 residues. The germline gives CDR1 SGHVS, CDR2 FQNEAQ.

This clone has a handful of counts. The DNA for the CDR3 is TGTGCCAGCAGAGGGGGTCCGGGGGGGCCGGCAGATACGCAGTATTTT. Residues: CASRGGPGGPADTQYF. This chain links TRBV14 with TRBJ2-3, with 8 nucleotides matching TRBD2. This CDR3 region has 16 residues. J was trimmed by 4 bases and V by 6 bases; bases with no gene match: 12. From germline, CDR1 is SGHDN and CDR2 FVKESK.

J is TRBJ2-7 and V is TRBV6-6; D might be TRBD1 (6 bases). The CDR3 covers 14 residues. The V gene lost 6 bases and the J gene lost 0 bases, with 12 bases spanning the gap. CDR1 is MNHNY and CDR2 is SVGAGI in the germline V gene (reference sequence). The CDR3 coding sequence is TGTGCCAGCAGGGTCCAGGGGAACTCCTACGAGCAGTACTTC. It encodes CASRVQGNSYEQYF.

The rearrangement links TRBV5-4 to TRBJ2-5; 7 bases are a match to TRBD1. The germline V gene encodes CDR1 SGHNT and CDR2 YYREEE (reference sequence). CDR3 length: 13 amino acids. With 5 bases clipped from V and 5 bases from J, the junction kept 6 bases outside the gene matches. The CDR3, as DNA: TGTGCCAGCAGTCGACAGGGACCGGAGACCCAGTACTTC. This gives the protein CASSRQGPETQYF. The variable domain in full, completed from reference TRBV5-4 and TRBJ2-5, reads ETGVTQSPTHLIKTRGQQVTLRCSSQSGHNTVSWYQQALGQGPQFIFQYYREEENGRGNFPPRFSGLQFPNYSSELNVNALELDDSALYLCASSRQGPETQYFGPGTRLLVL.